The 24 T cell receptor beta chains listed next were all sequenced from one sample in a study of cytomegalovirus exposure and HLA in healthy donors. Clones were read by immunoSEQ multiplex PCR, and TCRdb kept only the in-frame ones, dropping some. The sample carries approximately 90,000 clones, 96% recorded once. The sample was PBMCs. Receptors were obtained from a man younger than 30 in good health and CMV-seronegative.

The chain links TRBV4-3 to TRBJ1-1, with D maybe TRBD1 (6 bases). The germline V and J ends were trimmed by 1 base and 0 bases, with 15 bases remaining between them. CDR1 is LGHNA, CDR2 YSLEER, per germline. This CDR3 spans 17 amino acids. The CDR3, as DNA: TGCGCCAGCAGCCAAGGAGCTGGTCAGGGGATGAACACTGAAGCTTTCTTT. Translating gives CASSQGAGQGMNTEAFF.

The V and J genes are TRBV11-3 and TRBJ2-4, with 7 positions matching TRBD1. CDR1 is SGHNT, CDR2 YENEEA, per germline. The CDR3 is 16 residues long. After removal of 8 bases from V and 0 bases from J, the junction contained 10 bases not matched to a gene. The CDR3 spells CASGSGQKLAKNIQYF. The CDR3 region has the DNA TGTGCCAGCGGATCGGGACAGAAACTAGCCAAAAACATTCAGTACTTC. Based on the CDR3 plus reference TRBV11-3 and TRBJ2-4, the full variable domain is EAGVVQSPRYKIIEKKQPVAFWCNPISGHNTLYWYLQNLGQGPELLIRYENEEAVDDSQLPKDRFSAERLKGVDSTLKIQPAELGDSAVYLCASGSGQKLAKNIQYFGAGTRLSVL.

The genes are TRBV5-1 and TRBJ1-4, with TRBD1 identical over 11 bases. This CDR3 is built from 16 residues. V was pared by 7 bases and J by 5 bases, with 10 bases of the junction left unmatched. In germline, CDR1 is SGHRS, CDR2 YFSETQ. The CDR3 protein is CASRQGQGGLNEKLFF. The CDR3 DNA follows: TGCGCCAGCCGACAGGGACAGGGGGGTCTGAATGAAAAACTGTTTTTT.

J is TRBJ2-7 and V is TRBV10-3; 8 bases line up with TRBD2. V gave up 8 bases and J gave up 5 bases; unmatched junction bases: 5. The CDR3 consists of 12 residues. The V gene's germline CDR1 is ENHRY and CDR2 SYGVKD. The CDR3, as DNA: TGTGCCATCTCGCGGGAGGATAACGAGCAGTACGTC. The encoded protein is CAISREDNEQYV.

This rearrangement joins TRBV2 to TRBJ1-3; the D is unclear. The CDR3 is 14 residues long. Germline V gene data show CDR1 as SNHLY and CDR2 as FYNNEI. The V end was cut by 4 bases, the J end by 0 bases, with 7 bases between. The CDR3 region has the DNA TGTGCCAGCAGTGCTAAAGTCTCTGGAAACACCATATATTTT. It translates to CASSAKVSGNTIYF.

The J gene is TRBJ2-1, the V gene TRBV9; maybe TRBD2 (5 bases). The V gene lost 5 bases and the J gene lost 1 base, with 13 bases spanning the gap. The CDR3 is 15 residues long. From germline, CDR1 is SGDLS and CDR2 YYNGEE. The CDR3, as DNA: TGTGCCAGCAGAGCACGAGGGTGGTCCTACAATGAGCAGTTCTTC. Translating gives CASRARGWSYNEQFF. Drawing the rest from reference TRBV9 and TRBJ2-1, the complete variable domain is DSGVTQTPKHLITATGQRVTLRCSPRSGDLSVYWYQQSLDQGLQFLIQYYNGEERAKGNILERFSAQQFPDLHSELNLSSLELGDSALYFCASRARGWSYNEQFFGPGTRLTVL.

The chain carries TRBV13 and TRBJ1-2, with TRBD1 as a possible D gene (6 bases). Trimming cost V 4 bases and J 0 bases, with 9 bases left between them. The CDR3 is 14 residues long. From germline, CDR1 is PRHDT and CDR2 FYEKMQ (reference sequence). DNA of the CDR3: TGTGCCAGCAGCTCCCGGACAGCTAACTATGGCTACACCTTC. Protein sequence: CASSSRTANYGYTF.

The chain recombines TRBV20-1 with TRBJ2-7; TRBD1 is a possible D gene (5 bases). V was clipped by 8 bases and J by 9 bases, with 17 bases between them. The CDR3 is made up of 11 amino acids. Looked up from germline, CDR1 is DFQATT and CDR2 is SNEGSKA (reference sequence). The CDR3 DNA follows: TGCAGTAATAGGGGTCAAACCGGGCAGTACGTC. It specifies CSNRGQTGQYV.

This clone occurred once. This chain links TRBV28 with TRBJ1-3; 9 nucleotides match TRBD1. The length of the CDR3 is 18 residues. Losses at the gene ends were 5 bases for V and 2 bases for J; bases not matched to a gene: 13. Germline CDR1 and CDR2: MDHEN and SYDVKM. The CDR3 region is CASSVPGQGRLTGNTIYF. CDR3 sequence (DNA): TGTGCCAGCAGTGTCCCGGGACAGGGTCGCTTGACTGGAAACACCATATATTTT.

DNA for the CDR3: TGTGCCAGCAGCTTAGTAGGAGGGTACAATGAGCAGTTCTTC. Amino acid sequence: CASSLVGGYNEQFF. V usage is TRBV7-9 and J usage is TRBJ2-1; D might be TRBD2 (6 bases). CDR3 length equals 14 residues. Germline V gene data show CDR1 as SEHNR and CDR2 as FQNEAQ (reference sequence). The V end was cut by 1 base, the J end by 4 bases, with 8 bases between.

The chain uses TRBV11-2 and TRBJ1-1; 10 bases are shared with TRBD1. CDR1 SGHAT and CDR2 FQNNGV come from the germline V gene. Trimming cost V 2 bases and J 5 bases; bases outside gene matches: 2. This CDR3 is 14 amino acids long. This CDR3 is CASSLWTGGTEAFF. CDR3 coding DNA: TGTGCCAGCAGCTTATGGACAGGGGGAACTGAAGCTTTCTTT.

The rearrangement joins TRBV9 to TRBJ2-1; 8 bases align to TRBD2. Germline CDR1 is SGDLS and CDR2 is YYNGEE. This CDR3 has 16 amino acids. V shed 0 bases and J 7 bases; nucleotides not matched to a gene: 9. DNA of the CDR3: TGTGCCAGCAGCGTAGAAAAAGCGGGAGTTTATAATGAGCAGTTCTTC. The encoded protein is CASSVEKAGVYNEQFF.

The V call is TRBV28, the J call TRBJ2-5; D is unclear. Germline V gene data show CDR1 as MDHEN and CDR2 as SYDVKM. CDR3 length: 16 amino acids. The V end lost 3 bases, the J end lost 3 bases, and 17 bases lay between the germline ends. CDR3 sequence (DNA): TGTGCCAGCAGTTTTCTATACAATTTAGCCGAAGAGACCCAGTACTTC. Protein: CASSFLYNLAEETQYF.

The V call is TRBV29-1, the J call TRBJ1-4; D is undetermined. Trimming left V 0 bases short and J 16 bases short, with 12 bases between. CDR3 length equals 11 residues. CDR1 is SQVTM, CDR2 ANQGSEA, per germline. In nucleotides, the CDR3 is TGCAGCGTTGAAGAGGGCTTGGTCGCGTTTTTT. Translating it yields CSVEEGLVAFF.

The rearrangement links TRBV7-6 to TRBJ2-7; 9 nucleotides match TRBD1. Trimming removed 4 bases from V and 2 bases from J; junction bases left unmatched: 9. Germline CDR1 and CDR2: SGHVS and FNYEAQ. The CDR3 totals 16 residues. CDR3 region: CASSSSLGQGTYEQYF. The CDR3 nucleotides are TGTGCCAGCAGCTCGTCCTTGGGACAGGGAACCTACGAGCAGTACTTC.

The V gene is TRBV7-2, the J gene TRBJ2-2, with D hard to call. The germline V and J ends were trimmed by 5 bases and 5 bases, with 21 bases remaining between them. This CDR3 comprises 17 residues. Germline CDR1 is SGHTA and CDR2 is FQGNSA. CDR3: CASSLPPFRVGTGELFF. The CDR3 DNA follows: TGTGCCAGCAGCCTCCCCCCCTTCCGGGTAGGAACCGGGGAGCTGTTTTTT.

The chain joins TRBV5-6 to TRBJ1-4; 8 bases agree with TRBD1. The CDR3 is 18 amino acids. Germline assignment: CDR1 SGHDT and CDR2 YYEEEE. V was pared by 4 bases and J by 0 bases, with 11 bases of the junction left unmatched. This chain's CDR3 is CASSPRRDRYPTNEKLFF. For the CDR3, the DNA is TGTGCCAGCAGCCCAAGACGGGACAGGTATCCAACTAATGAAAAACTGTTTTTT.

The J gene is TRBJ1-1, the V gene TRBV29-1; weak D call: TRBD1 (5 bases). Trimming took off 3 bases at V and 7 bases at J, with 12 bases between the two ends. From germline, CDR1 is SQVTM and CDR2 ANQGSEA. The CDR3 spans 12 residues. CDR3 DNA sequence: TGCAGCGTTGATACAGGAGTCGTTGAAGCTTTCTTT. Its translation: CSVDTGVVEAFF.

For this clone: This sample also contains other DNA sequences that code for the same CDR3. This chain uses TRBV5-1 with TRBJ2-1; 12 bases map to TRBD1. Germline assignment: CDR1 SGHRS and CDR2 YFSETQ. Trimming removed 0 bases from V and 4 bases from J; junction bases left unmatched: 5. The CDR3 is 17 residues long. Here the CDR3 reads CASSLAGTGGTYNEQFF. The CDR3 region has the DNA TGCGCCAGCAGCTTGGCCGGGACAGGGGGCACATACAATGAGCAGTTCTTC.

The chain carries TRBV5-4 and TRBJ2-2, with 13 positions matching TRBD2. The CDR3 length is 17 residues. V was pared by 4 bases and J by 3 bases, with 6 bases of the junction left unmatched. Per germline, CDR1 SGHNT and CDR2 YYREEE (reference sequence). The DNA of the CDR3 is TGTGCCAGCAGCACCCGGACTAGCGGGAGCCACACCGGGGAGCTGTTTTTT. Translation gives CASSTRTSGSHTGELFF.

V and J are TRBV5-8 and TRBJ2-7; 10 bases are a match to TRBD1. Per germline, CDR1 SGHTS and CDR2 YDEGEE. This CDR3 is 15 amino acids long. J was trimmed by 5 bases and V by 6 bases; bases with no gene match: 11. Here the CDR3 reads CASNKGQGLSHEQYF. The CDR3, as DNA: TGTGCCAGCAACAAGGGACAGGGGCTTTCCCACGAGCAGTACTTC.

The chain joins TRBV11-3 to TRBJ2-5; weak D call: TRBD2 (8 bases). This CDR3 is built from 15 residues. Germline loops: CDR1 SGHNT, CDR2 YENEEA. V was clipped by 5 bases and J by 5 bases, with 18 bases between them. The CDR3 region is CASSPRQGGGETQYF. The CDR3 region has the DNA TGTGCCAGCAGCCCCAGACAGGGCGGGGGGGAGACCCAGTACTTC.

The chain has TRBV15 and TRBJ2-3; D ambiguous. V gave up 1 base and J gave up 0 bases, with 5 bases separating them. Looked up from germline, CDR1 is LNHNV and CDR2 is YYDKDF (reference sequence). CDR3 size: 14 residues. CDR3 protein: CATSRGRSTDTQYF. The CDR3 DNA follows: TGTGCCACCAGCAGAGGTCGGAGCACAGATACGCAGTATTTT.

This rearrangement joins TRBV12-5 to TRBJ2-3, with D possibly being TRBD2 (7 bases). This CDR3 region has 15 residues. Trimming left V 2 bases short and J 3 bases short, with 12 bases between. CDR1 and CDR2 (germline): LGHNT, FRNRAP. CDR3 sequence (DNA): TGTGCTAGTGGTTTGTTGGGGGGGCAAACAGATACGCAGTATTTT. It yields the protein CASGLLGGQTDTQYF.